These 9 T cell receptor beta chains were all obtained from the same sample, sequenced in a study of T-cell memory formation after mild COVID-19 (dated by TCRdb to about 2021). The method behind the library was 5' RACE. TCRdb shows the sequencer as Illumina NovaSeq 6000. The public reads were reanalyzed by TCRdb: fastp trimming at Q25, MiXCR alignment, in-frame beta chains only. Every distinct CDR3 protein forms one entry, paired with its most common genes and DNA. This sample comprises 250,000 or so distinct CDR3 sequences, roughly 18% of them detected only once. Of the sample, about 21% is held by the ten largest clones. The sample was PBMCs or a T cell subset sorted from them (not recorded which). Receptors were obtained from a man aged 18-30 years who had mild COVID-19 (a few samples of this study predate the infection). The sample titles of this study are shuffled in the database, so cell type and time point are left out; the donor was told from shared clones.

This clonotype was counted many times. The chain is built from TRBV7-2 and TRBJ2-7; 9 nucleotides align to TRBD2. With 8 bases clipped from V and 2 bases from J, the junction kept 10 bases outside the gene matches. CDR3 size: 15 residues. The germline V gene has CDR1 SGHTA and CDR2 FQGNSA. CDR3 DNA: TGTGCCAGCGGTCAGGGGACTAGCCTGACCTACGAGCAGTACTTC. Its translation: CASGQGTSLTYEQYF.

V gene TRBV5-1 combines with J gene TRBJ2-2; no reliable D call. This CDR3 has 15 residues. Trimming removed 4 bases from V and 0 bases from J, with 10 bases in between. CDR1 and CDR2 (germline): SGHRS, YFSETQ. The CDR3 nucleotides are TGCGCCAGCAGCCCCCTCCAATCGAACACCGGGGAGCTGTTTTTT. Amino acids: CASSPLQSNTGELFF.

This clonotype showed up many times. The V gene is TRBV18, the J gene TRBJ2-5; D gene unclear. The germline CDR1 and CDR2 sequences are KGHSH and LQKENI. Trimming shortened V by 4 bases and J by 5 bases, and 14 bases separated the two germline ends. This CDR3 comprises 14 residues. The CDR3: CASSLKGASETQYF. CDR3 nucleotides: TGTGCCAGCTCACTCAAGGGTGCATCGGAGACCCAGTACTTC.

The chain links TRBV9 to TRBJ2-1, with a weak D call TRBD2 (7 bases). This CDR3 is 15 amino acids long. Trimming took 4 bases from V and 7 from J, leaving 18 bases between them. The germline V gene has CDR1 SGDLS and CDR2 YYNGEE. The CDR3 region has the DNA TGTGCCAGCAGCCAAACAGGGAGGGGGGAAAATGAGCAGTTCTTC. This encodes CASSQTGRGENEQFF.

The rearrangement uses TRBV11-3 and TRBJ2-2, with D perhaps being TRBD1 or TRBD2 (5 bases each). Germline assignment: CDR1 SGHNT and CDR2 YENEEA. V was shortened by 1 base and J by 4 bases, with 7 bases between the two germline ends. The CDR3 covers 14 residues. The DNA of the CDR3 is TGTGCCAGCAGCTTAGGAGGGGTCACCGGGGAGCTGTTTTTT. Translating gives CASSLGGVTGELFF.

The chain employs TRBV24-1 and TRBJ1-5; a possible D gene is TRBD1 (5 bases). Germline V gene lookup returns CDR1 KGHDR and CDR2 SFDVKD. V was clipped by 7 bases and J by 12 bases, with 18 bases between them. The CDR3 runs to 13 residues. The DNA of the CDR3 is TGTGCCACCAGCGCTCCCCCGGACGGACACCAGCATTTT. Its protein is CATSAPPDGHQHF.

This clonotype was found a few times. The rearrangement uses TRBV6-6 and TRBJ1-5; 11 nucleotides line up with TRBD1. The V segment lost 5 bases and the J segment 7 bases; nucleotides outside the gene matches: 10. The germline V gene encodes CDR1 MNHNY and CDR2 SVGAGI (reference sequence). The CDR3 loop spans 16 amino acids. Here the CDR3 DNA reads TGTGCCAGCAGTGAGCCGGACAGGGGGCGAAAACAGCCCCAGCATTTT. As protein: CASSEPDRGRKQPQHF.

This clonotype was found a few times. This rearrangement joins TRBV29-1 to TRBJ2-5; tentative D call: TRBD2 (6 bases). CDR1 is SQVTM, CDR2 ANQGSEA, per germline. Trimming stripped 6 bases from V and 5 bases from J, with 10 bases between. This CDR3 is built from 11 residues. The CDR3 DNA sequence: TGCAGCGTCGGGGGTTTGGAGACCCAGTACTTC. This sequence encodes CSVGGLETQYF.

The table lists this clonotype with many counts. As DNA, the CDR3 is TGCAGTGCTAGACCACCGGACAGGGACTACGAGCAGTACGTC. Translated: CSARPPDRDYEQYV. The chain has TRBV20-1 and TRBJ2-7; 8 bases map to TRBD1. This CDR3 spans 14 amino acids. The germline V gene encodes CDR1 DFQATT and CDR2 SNEGSKA (reference sequence). V shed 2 bases, J shed 3 bases, and the junction held 6 bases outside the gene matches.